This T cell receptor beta chain appears in the sequencing data of a study of TIL therapy for anti-PD-1-resistant metastatic lung cancer. Time point denoted: pre-treatment sample, taken before nivolumab and TIL therapy. Most excised metastases sampled were pleural nodules or supraclavicular lymph nodes. The immunoSEQ assay was v3. Clones were sequenced by immunoSEQ multiplex PCR, and TCRdb holds only the in-frame ones, with some missing. The repertoire holds some 90,000 clones, with roughly two thirds as singletons. CDR3 length equals 12 residues. The V end lost 7 bases, the J end lost 8 bases, and 11 bases lay between the germline ends. Germline-derived CDR1 and CDR2 are KGHDR and SFDVKD.

This chain uses TRBV24-1 with TRBJ2-1; D may match TRBD1 or TRBD2 (5 bases each). The specimen comprised tumor tissue, sampled at baseline. This TCR was sampled from a person aged 25-85 years with non-small cell lung cancer. This CDR3 reads CATSPSGHEQFF. CDR3 bases: TGTGCCACCAGCCCCTCGGGGCATGAGCAGTTCTTC.